This TCR beta chain was sequenced in a study of blood T cell repertoires in COVID-19. Study details: T cells, B-cell-depleted T cells, or PBMCs supplied cDNA or gDNA.

The trim removed 8 bases at V and 2 bases at J, leaving 7 bases unmatched. This CDR3 region has 15 residues. Germline V gene lookup returns CDR1 SNHLY and CDR2 FYNNEI. Libraries were prepared by immunoSEQ multiplex PCR; TCRdb keeps only in-frame clonotypes and omits some of them. Seen here are about 270,000 clones, approximately 86% observed once, and the top ten hold roughly 8.5%. The chain has TRBV2 and TRBJ2-3, with TRBD2 matching 10 bases. Sequencing input: peripheral blood. The receptor's source is a man in his forties with active or convalescent COVID-19. The DNA of the CDR3 is TGTGCCAGCGGGGGGCTAGCGGGGGACACAGATACGCAGTATTTT. It specifies CASGGLAGDTDTQYF.